This is a list of T cell receptor beta chains from one sample in a study of immune reconstitution after stem cell transplant in scleroderma. TCRdb re-derived calls from the RT-PCR reads in MiXCR, one entry per CDR3 protein. The sample yields 2,000 to 2,500 distinct CDR3 sequences, approximately 10% seen once. This specimen was acquired before or after autologous hematopoietic stem cell transplantation (not recorded which). The source of these receptors is a female donor with systemic sclerosis. Both conserved end residues are part of each CDR3. The D gene is left open where the match is weak. Rows may omit the clone size; those that give it use once, few, many or a size class.

TRBJ2-1,TRBV29-1,medium-sized,NA,TGCAGCGTTGAATTGGGCCCAAGCTCCTACAATGAGCAGTTCTTC,CSVELGPSSYNEQFF
TRBJ1-5,TRBV2,NA,NA,TGTGCCAGCAGCCCCAGCGGCAGCAATCAGCCCCAGCATTTT,CASSPSGSNQPQHF
TRBJ1-4,TRBV7-2,few,NA,TGTGCCAGCAGCTTAGGCGCGTCCGAAAAACTGTTTTTT,CASSLGASEKLFF
TRBJ2-5,TRBV4-1,medium-sized,NA,TGCGCCAGCAGCCAATCAACGTACCAAGAGACCCAGTACTTC,CASSQSTYQETQYF
TRBJ2-1,TRBV13,medium-sized,NA,TGTGCCAGCAGCCGGGAATGGGGTAATGAGCAGTTCTTC,CASSREWGNEQFF
TRBJ2-2,TRBV19,many,NA,TGTGCCAGTAGTATTGGATCAGGGGAGCTGTTTTTT,CASSIGSGELFF
TRBJ2-7,TRBV6-5,NA,TRBD2,TGTGCCAGCAGTTACTCTGAAGCGGGGGCGTTCTACGAGCAGTACTTC,CASSYSEAGAFYEQYF
TRBJ1-2,TRBV6-4,few,TRBD1,TGTGCCAGCAGTGACACGGCACAGGGGGTGGATGGCTACACCTTC,CASSDTAQGVDGYTF
TRBJ2-7,TRBV5-1,medium-sized,NA,TGCGCCAGCAGCTTGGAGCGGAACTACGAGCAGTACTTC,CASSLERNYEQYF
TRBJ2-3,TRBV20-1,NA,NA,TGCAGTGCTAGAGTCACGGGGGCGCCAGATACGCAGTATTTT,CSARVTGAPDTQYF
TRBJ2-7,TRBV12-3/TRBV12-4,medium-sized,TRBD2,TGTGCCAGCAGTTCCTTAGCGGGGGGCCCCTACGAGCAGTACTTC,CASSSLAGGPYEQYF
TRBJ1-1,TRBV5-1,medium-sized,NA,TGCGCCAGCAGCTTGTACACAACGATGAACACTGAAGCTTTCTTT,CASSLYTTMNTEAFF
TRBJ2-1,TRBV4-1,medium-sized,NA,TGCGCCAGCAGCCAAGATTTGTCCGGGATGCGTGGGCAGTTCTTC,CASSQDLSGMRGQFF
TRBJ2-5,TRBV5-1,large,NA,TGCGCCAGCAAATCAGCCCCCCAAGGAGAGACCCAGTACTTC,CASKSAPQGETQYF
TRBJ2-1,TRBV6-2/TRBV6-3,medium-sized,NA,TGTGCCAGCAGTTACTTCGAGGCCAATGAGCAGTTCTTC,CASSYFEANEQFF
TRBJ2-1,TRBV20-1,medium-sized,TRBD1,TGCAGTGCACGACAAAGGGACAGCATTTCCTACAATGAGCAGTTCTTC,CSARQRDSISYNEQFF
TRBJ1-5,TRBV20-1,many,NA,TGCAGTGCTAGAGTGGTTACTGCAGTCCGTGGCAATCAGCCCCAGCATTTT,CSARVVTAVRGNQPQHF
TRBJ2-3,TRBV20-1,medium-sized,NA,TGCAGTGCCACTACGGGACACATCACAGATACGCAGTATTTT,CSATTGHITDTQYF
TRBJ1-5,TRBV4-2,medium-sized,TRBD1,TGTGCCAGCAGCCAAGATTTAGGGACAGAGGGGAATCAGCCCCAGCATTTT,CASSQDLGTEGNQPQHF
TRBJ1-5,TRBV12-3/TRBV12-4,medium-sized,TRBD1,TGTGCCAGCAAGGGGGACAGGGGGCAGCCCCAGCATTTT,CASKGDRGQPQHF
TRBJ2-5,TRBV20-1,medium-sized,NA,TGCAGTGGAGGACCTCCCCAAGAGACCCAGTACTTC,CSGGPPQETQYF
TRBJ2-4,TRBV7-2,NA,NA,TGTGCCAGCAGCTTAGTTTTGGGTGACAAAAACATTCAGTACTTC,CASSLVLGDKNIQYF
TRBJ2-1,TRBV5-1,medium-sized,TRBD2,TGCGCCAGCAGCTTGGGCGGGAGCGGAGAGTTCTTC,CASSLGGSGEFF
TRBJ2-1,TRBV4-1,few,TRBD2,TGCGCCAGCAGCCAGTTCCTAGCGGGGGGTTACAATGAGCAGTTCTTC,CASSQFLAGGYNEQFF
TRBJ1-1,TRBV20-1,medium-sized,TRBD1,TGCAGTGCTGACAGGGCCCCTGAAGCTTTCTTT,CSADRAPEAFF
TRBJ2-2,TRBV5-5,medium-sized,TRBD1,TGTGCCAGCAACTCCGGGACAGGGAACACCGGGGAGCTGTTTTTT,CASNSGTGNTGELFF
TRBJ2-5,TRBV6-2/TRBV6-3,large,NA,TGTGCCAGCAGTTACGGCGGGGCGCAAGAGACCCAGTACTTC,CASSYGGAQETQYF
TRBJ2-5,TRBV7-8,large,TRBD2,TGTGCCAATACGCTCACTCGGGGGGGCCAAGAGACCCAGTACTTC,CANTLTRGGQETQYF
TRBJ2-5,TRBV12-3/TRBV12-4,few,TRBD2,TGTGCCAGCAGCCCGACCTTGATTAGCGGGGCACAAGAGACCCAGTACTTC,CASSPTLISGAQETQYF
TRBJ1-4,TRBV5-1,medium-sized,TRBD1,TGCGCCAGCAGCAATACAGGGGAAGCTAATGAAAAACTGTTTTTT,CASSNTGEANEKLFF
TRBJ1-1,TRBV12-3/TRBV12-4,few,NA,TGTGCCAGCTCTCTTGGACAACTAACCATGAACACTGAAGCTTTCTTT,CASSLGQLTMNTEAFF
TRBJ1-6,TRBV18,medium-sized,TRBD1,TGTGCCAGCTCACCGACAGGGAATAATTCACCCCTCCACTTT,CASSPTGNNSPLHF
TRBJ2-7,TRBV6-6,once,NA,TGTGCCAGCAGTTACTCGAAAAGGGGAACAACCTACGAGCAGTACTTC,CASSYSKRGTTYEQYF
TRBJ1-5,TRBV4-3,medium-sized,NA,TGCGCCAGCAGCCAACGCGGGCCCCAGGGGCCCCAGCATTTT,CASSQRGPQGPQHF
TRBJ2-5,TRBV5-1,many,NA,TGCGCCAGCAATGAGGCCACGTCAGAGACCCAGTACTTC,CASNEATSETQYF
TRBJ2-5,TRBV7-8,medium-sized,TRBD2,TGTGCCAGCAGCGTCTCCGGGGGGGCCGTTGAGACCCAGTACTTC,CASSVSGGAVETQYF
TRBJ2-1,TRBV7-2,medium-sized,NA,TGTGCCAGCAGCTTAGAAGGCATCAGTTCCCGCAATGAGCAGTTCTTC,CASSLEGISSRNEQFF
TRBJ2-5,TRBV30,medium-sized,NA,TGTGCCTGGAGTGTATTTCCCGTGGGGGAGACCCAGTACTTC,CAWSVFPVGETQYF
TRBJ2-6,TRBV4-3,large,NA,TGCGCCAGCAGCCAAGCGGGGAGATTCTCTGGGGCCAACGTCCTGACTTTC,CASSQAGRFSGANVLTF
TRBJ1-4,TRBV7-2,NA,TRBD1,TGTGCCAGCAGCTTAGGGACAGGAGGTGGCGAAAAACTGTTTTTT,CASSLGTGGGEKLFF
TRBJ2-5,TRBV2,large,NA,TGTGCCAGCAGTGTGTCGGGTGCGGAAGAGACCCAGTACTTC,CASSVSGAEETQYF
TRBJ2-7,TRBV19,medium-sized,NA,TGTGCCAGTAGTACCAAGACAGTCCCCGATGGTTCCTACGAGCAGTACTTC,CASSTKTVPDGSYEQYF
TRBJ1-1,TRBV5-6,medium-sized,NA,TGTGCCAGCAGCTTGGGGGAGGGCACTGAAGCTTTCTTT,CASSLGEGTEAFF